These T cell receptor beta chains were read from a single sample in a study of CD8+ T cells in alopecia areata. Data came from immunoSEQ multiplex PCR; TCRdb stores just in-frame clones and leaves some out. Of some 110,000 clones in the sample, 55% to 70% were seen once. The sequencing sample was made of CD4+ T cells sorted from blood. The receptors were gathered from a human donor in good health. Each CDR3 is given with its conserved first and last residue. Each record gives: D gene, V gene, clone size, J gene, CDR3 protein, CDR3 DNA. A D gene is named only where the DNA matches it firmly. Size is omitted from some rows. Given values are once, few, many or a class for expanded clones.

NA,TRBV5-1,NA,TRBJ2-7,CASSLGGSTAYEQYF,TGCGCCAGCAGTTTGGGGGGTTCTACCGCCTACGAGCAGTACTTC
NA,TRBV29-1,NA,TRBJ1-5,CSVIGVEGQPQHF,TGCAGCGTTATAGGGGTTGAAGGTCAGCCCCAGCATTTT
TRBD1,TRBV27,NA,TRBJ1-2,CASSRQGQSYGYTF,TGTGCCAGCAGTCGACAGGGCCAAAGCTATGGCTACACCTTC
NA,TRBV6-1,NA,TRBJ2-2,CAGRQGYNGGELFF,TGTGCCGGACGGCAGGGGTATAATGGCGGGGAGCTGTTTTTT
NA,TRBV18,NA,TRBJ2-5,CASSPQETQYF,TGTGCCAGCTCACCACAAGAGACCCAGTACTTC
NA,TRBV19,few,TRBJ2-5,CASSRDTAGETQYF,TGTGCCAGTAGTCGGGACACGGCGGGAGAGACCCAGTACTTC
TRBD1,TRBV19,NA,TRBJ1-2,CASRDRGGYGYTF,TGTGCCAGTAGGGACAGGGGAGGCTATGGCTACACCTTC
NA,TRBV30,once,TRBJ1-5,CAWSVTESGGPQHF,TGTGCCTGGAGTGTCACAGAGAGTGGCGGGCCCCAGCATTTT
TRBD2,TRBV11-2,few,TRBJ2-3,CASSLDRRLAGGDTQYF,TGTGCCAGCAGCTTAGACCGAAGACTAGCGGGGGGGGATACGCAGTATTTT
NA,TRBV11-2,once,TRBJ1-1,CASSSLKKIGQAAFF,TGTGCCAGCAGCTCTCTAAAGAAAATAGGGCAAGCCGCTTTCTTT
TRBD1,TRBV5-6,few,TRBJ2-7,CASSWGQGAFEQYF,TGTGCCAGCAGCTGGGGACAGGGGGCGTTCGAGCAGTACTTC
TRBD1,TRBV5-1,NA,TRBJ2-7,CASSFDRGVHEQYF,TGCGCCAGCAGCTTTGACAGGGGCGTCCACGAGCAGTACTTC
NA,TRBV30,NA,TRBJ2-3,CAWIPGTDTQYF,TGTGCCTGGATTCCGGGCACAGATACGCAGTATTTT
TRBD1,TRBV27,NA,TRBJ1-1,CASSLSQGAWSEAFF,TGTGCCAGCAGTTTATCTCAGGGGGCCTGGTCTGAAGCTTTCTTT
NA,TRBV29-1,few,TRBJ2-7,CRGLGAASSYEQYF,TGCAGGGGGCTTGGGGCAGCGAGCTCCTACGAGCAGTACTTC
NA,TRBV29-1,NA,TRBJ2-4,CSVPGGDIQYF,TGCAGCGTACCCGGAGGGGACATTCAGTACTTC
NA,TRBV4-1,NA,TRBJ1-1,CASSLATGFNTEAFF,TGCGCCAGCAGCCTTGCTACAGGGTTTAACACTGAAGCTTTCTTT
NA,TRBV4-1,NA,TRBJ2-5,CASSQEATRRPETQYF,TGCGCCAGCAGCCAAGAAGCGACTAGGCGCCCCGAGACCCAGTACTTC
NA,TRBV27,few,TRBJ1-6,CASSSWELGNSPLHF,TGTGCCAGCAGTTCCTGGGAGCTGGGTAATTCACCCCTCCACTTT
NA,TRBV30,few,TRBJ1-5,CAWSEQGNQPQHF,TGTGCCTGGAGTGAACAGGGCAATCAGCCCCAGCATTTT
NA,TRBV30,NA,TRBJ1-1,CAWKTRVSGALLTEAFF,TGTGCCTGGAAAACCAGGGTAAGCGGAGCCCTACTTACAGAAGCTTTCTTT
NA,TRBV19,NA,TRBJ2-1,CASSSGTLGNEQFF,TGTGCCAGTAGTAGCGGGACGCTAGGCAATGAGCAGTTCTTC
TRBD1,TRBV5-1,NA,TRBJ2-1,CASSSDPGQGYNEQFF,TGCGCCAGCAGCAGTGACCCGGGACAGGGTTACAATGAGCAGTTCTTC
NA,TRBV6-5,NA,TRBJ1-2,CASSYEGRYGYTF,TGTGCCAGCAGTTACGAGGGGCGCTATGGCTACACCTTC
NA,TRBV1,NA,TRBJ2-6,CTSSQDTGSLSSGANVLTF,TGCACCAGCAGCCAAGATACGGGGTCCCTTTCCTCTGGGGCCAACGTCCTGACTTTC
NA,TRBV29-1,NA,TRBJ1-1,CSVVKDLNTEAFF,TGCAGCGTTGTAAAAGATCTGAACACTGAAGCTTTCTTT
NA,TRBV9,NA,TRBJ1-6,CASSVGGYSPLHF,TGTGCCAGCAGCGTAGGGGGGTATTCACCCCTCCACTTT
NA,TRBV14,few,TRBJ2-1,CASSQGLQGYEQFF,TGTGCCAGCAGCCAAGGTCTTCAGGGGTATGAGCAGTTCTTC
NA,TRBV4-2,NA,TRBJ2-2,CASSQSGGELFF,TGTGCCAGCAGCCAAAGTGGCGGGGAGCTGTTTTTT
NA,TRBV27,NA,TRBJ1-1,CASTLTAMNTEAFF,TGTGCCAGCACCTTGACAGCCATGAACACTGAAGCTTTCTTT
NA,TRBV7-9,NA,TRBJ1-6,CASSSGPYNSPLHF,TGTGCCAGCAGCTCGGGGCCCTATAATTCACCCCTCCACTTT
NA,TRBV30,NA,TRBJ1-4,CAWSSASGSNEKLFF,TGTGCCTGGAGTTCCGCATCCGGGTCTAATGAAAAACTGTTTTTT
TRBD1,TRBV19,NA,TRBJ2-1,CASSTNSGGRGEQFF,TGTGCCAGTAGTACGAATTCAGGGGGCCGTGGAGAGCAGTTCTTC
TRBD1,TRBV29-1,few,TRBJ2-2,CSVLGQPNTGELFF,TGCAGCGTCCTGGGACAGCCGAACACCGGGGAGCTGTTTTTT
NA,TRBV18,NA,TRBJ2-5,CASSPNSGETQYF,TGTGCCAGCTCACCGAACAGCGGGGAGACCCAGTACTTC
NA,TRBV5-4,NA,TRBJ1-2,CASSLQGVGGYTF,TGTGCCAGCAGCCTACAGGGAGTGGGTGGCTACACCTTC
NA,TRBV4-1,NA,TRBJ2-3,CASSHPADTQYF,TGCGCCAGCAGCCACCCGGCAGATACGCAGTATTTT
NA,TRBV30,NA,TRBJ2-5,CAWSGMEETQYF,TGTGCCTGGAGTGGCATGGAGGAGACCCAGTACTTC
NA,TRBV11-2,NA,TRBJ2-5,CASSLRRGETQYF,TGTGCCAGCAGCCTCCGACGGGGAGAGACCCAGTACTTC
NA,TRBV11-2,once,TRBJ2-7,CASSFSVGRAYEQYF,TGTGCCAGCAGCTTTTCGGTTGGCAGGGCGTACGAGCAGTACTTC
NA,TRBV5-1,many,TRBJ2-5,CASSLERGGKTQYF,TGCGCCAGCAGCTTGGAACGGGGCGGGAAGACCCAGTACTTC
NA,TRBV4-1,NA,TRBJ1-1,CASSQVFTTNTEAFF,TGCGCCAGCAGCCAAGTCTTCACTACGAACACTGAAGCTTTCTTT
NA,TRBV2,once,TRBJ1-1,CASNKIAEAFF,TGTGCCAGCAATAAAATCGCTGAAGCTTTCTTT
NA,TRBV6-1,NA,TRBJ1-5,CASSVGGNNQPQHF,TGTGCCAGCAGTGTCGGGGGGAATAATCAGCCCCAGCATTTT
TRBD2,TRBV19,NA,TRBJ2-7,CASSQVAGAYEQYF,TGTGCCAGTAGTCAAGTAGCGGGGGCCTACGAGCAGTACTTC
NA,TRBV9,NA,TRBJ1-3,CASSVDFRGAGNTIYF,TGTGCCAGCAGCGTAGACTTCAGGGGTGCTGGAAACACCATATATTTT
NA,TRBV29-1,NA,TRBJ1-1,CSVEEVVREAFF,TGCAGCGTTGAGGAGGTTGTCAGGGAAGCTTTCTTT
TRBD1,TRBV30,NA,TRBJ2-7,CAWSVRGPDRLEF,TGTGCCTGGAGTGTACGGGGCCCGGACAGGCTAGAATTC
NA,TRBV6-6,NA,TRBJ2-1,CASSMRGGRTLNEQFF,TGTGCCAGCAGCATGCGAGGCGGCAGGACCCTCAATGAGCAGTTCTTC
TRBD1,TRBV18,NA,TRBJ1-2,CASSRDRGFGYTF,TGTGCCAGCTCCCGGGACAGGGGTTTTGGCTACACCTTC
NA,TRBV11-2,NA,TRBJ1-2,CASSPPGANYGYTF,TGTGCCAGCAGCCCTCCGGGAGCTAACTATGGCTACACCTTC
TRBD1,TRBV7-9,NA,TRBJ2-2,CASSLPASDRGHTGELFF,TGTGCCAGCAGCTTACCCGCATCCGACAGGGGGCACACCGGGGAGCTGTTTTTT
NA,TRBV9,once,TRBJ1-3,CASSVGYSGNTIYF,TGTGCCAGCAGCGTAGGGTATTCTGGAAACACCATATATTTT
NA,TRBV28,NA,TRBJ1-5,CASSHRDRSVEPQHF,TGTGCCAGCAGTCACCGGGACCGCTCTGTGGAACCCCAGCATTTT
NA,TRBV4-1,NA,TRBJ2-5,CASSPQKEETQYF,TGCGCCAGCAGCCCTCAAAAAGAGGAGACCCAGTACTTC
NA,TRBV29-1,NA,TRBJ1-1,CSGCGVDTEAFF,TGCAGCGGATGCGGGGTGGACACTGAAGCTTTCTTT